This TCR beta chain emerged from a study of human T cells and chemical hapten exposure. On the study more broadly: Mostly female, the patients presented with alopecia areata, totalis or universalis.

Each CDR3 protein gets one entry after TCRdb re-called the RACE reads with MiXCR. The sample yields 70,000 to 90,000 distinct CDR3 sequences, approximately 10% seen once. Time point in this sample: patch test 3, about 24 weeks after DPC sensitization. Treatment described: therapeutic diphenylcyclopropenone sensitization with weekly scalp DPC. The study extracted total RNA from unfractionated whole blood. Looked up from germline, CDR1 is MNHEY and CDR2 is SVGAGI. The CDR3 is made up of 16 amino acids. V shed 3 bases and J 10 bases; nucleotides not matched to a gene: 8. Broader study findings: Compared with pre-sensitization or healthy control sets, expanded TCRs clustered more. The count of PT1 expanded TCRs correlated positively with patch test score.

This clonotype was picked up many times. What it binds is not known. The source was whole blood, collected in connection with sensitization to the hapten diphenylcyclopropenone (DPC). This chain joins TRBV6-5 and TRBJ2-1; 14 bases match TRBD2. The TCR comes from a woman between 45 and 65 years old with alopecia areata. Some clones in this sample may be carry-over from other donors' samples. The CDR3 DNA reads as TGTGCCAGCAGTTATCACGGACTAGCGGGAGGCGAAGAGCAGTTCTTC. Translating it yields CASSYHGLAGGEEQFF.